Listed here is a single T cell receptor (beta chain). The data originate from a study of T cell changes during pregnancy in multiple sclerosis. The germline gives CDR1 LNHDA, CDR2 SQIVND (reference sequence). Deletions cut 6 bases from V and 7 bases from J, with 19 bases between. The CDR3 has 16 residues. Only in-frame clones appear in the TCRdb table, and some are missing; sequencing was by immunoSEQ multiplex PCR. The profile covers some 70,000 clones, with approximately 92% appearing a single time and 2% to 2.5% taken by the ten largest. The V and J genes are TRBV19 and TRBJ1-6; D uncertain. The receptor was derived from a female donor in good health, enrolled as a control in a pregnancy study. The sequenced sample was peripheral blood, obtained in the second trimester of pregnancy. In nucleotides, the CDR3 is TGTGCCAGTAGCGAGCGCGAGGTAGATTGGAATTCACCCCTCCACTTT. Protein sequence: CASSEREVDWNSPLHF.